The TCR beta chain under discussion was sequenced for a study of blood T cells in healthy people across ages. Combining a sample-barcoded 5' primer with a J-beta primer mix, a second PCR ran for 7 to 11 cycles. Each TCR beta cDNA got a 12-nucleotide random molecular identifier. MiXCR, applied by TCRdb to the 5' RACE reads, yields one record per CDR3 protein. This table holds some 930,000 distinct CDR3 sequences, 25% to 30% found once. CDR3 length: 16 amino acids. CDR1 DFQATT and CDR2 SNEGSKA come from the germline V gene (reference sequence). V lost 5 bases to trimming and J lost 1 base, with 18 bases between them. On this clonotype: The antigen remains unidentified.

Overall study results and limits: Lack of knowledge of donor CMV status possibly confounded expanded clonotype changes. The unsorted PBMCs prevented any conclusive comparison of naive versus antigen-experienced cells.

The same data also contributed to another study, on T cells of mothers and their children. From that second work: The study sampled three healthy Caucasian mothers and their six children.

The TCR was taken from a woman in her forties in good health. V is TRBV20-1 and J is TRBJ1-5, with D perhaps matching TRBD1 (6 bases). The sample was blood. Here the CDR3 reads CSAVTVQGRSNQPQHF. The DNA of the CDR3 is TGCAGTGCTGTAACAGTACAGGGAAGGAGCAATCAGCCCCAGCATTTT.